One T cell receptor beta chain is described in this entry. This sample was included in a study of blood T cell repertoires in COVID-19. The CDR3 is 15 residues long. From germline, CDR1 is MDHEN and CDR2 SYDVKM. V was pared by 8 bases and J by 4 bases, with 8 bases of the junction left unmatched. Some clones are missing from TCRdb's copy, which holds only in-frame ones; the method was immunoSEQ multiplex PCR. The sample lists fewer than 250,000 clones, approximately 86% occurring once. This chain joins TRBV28 and TRBJ1-5; 10 nucleotides align to TRBD1. The clonotype originates from an older woman with active or convalescent COVID-19. The sample was peripheral blood. The CDR3 loop is CASEGQGLTNQPQHF. CDR3 DNA sequence: TGTGCCAGCGAGGGACAGGGGCTAACAAATCAGCCCCAGCATTTT.